Listed below are T cell receptor beta chains from one sample, sequenced in a study of T cells in Graves' hyperthyroidism and ophthalmopathy. TCRdb used MiXCR to reprocess the multiplex PCR reads, holding one entry per CDR3 protein. The table has some 560,000 distinct CDR3 sequences, approximately 15% seen once; the top ten hold about 7%. The sample taken for sequencing was blood. Every receptor here comes from a woman aged 30 to 39 with Graves' hyperthyroidism. The CDR3 runs from the conserved cysteine through the conserved F or W. D genes are given only for firm matches. Size values are once, few and many counts, or a class for expanded clones, and some rows have none.

clone size	V gene	D gene	J gene	CDR3 protein	CDR3 DNA
-	TRBV11-2	TRBD1	TRBJ1-1	CASSFMDRAEAFF	TGTGCCAGCAGCTTCATGGACAGGGCTGAAGCTTTCTTT
many	TRBV12-5	-	TRBJ2-4	CASGLDRNIQYF	TGTGCTAGTGGTTTGGACAGAAACATTCAGTACTTC
-	TRBV4-1	-	TRBJ2-2	CASSDLLRGPGELFF	TGCGCCAGCAGCGACCTCCTTAGGGGCCCCGGGGAGCTGTTTTTT
-	TRBV5-6	TRBD2	TRBJ2-1	CASSRGLDTYNEQFF	TGTGCCAGCAGCCGCGGACTAGACACTTACAATGAGCAGTTCTTC
-	TRBV19	-	TRBJ2-1	CASNSGGATYNEQFF	TGTGCCAGTAACTCTGGAGGGGCCACTTACAATGAGCAGTTCTTC
few	TRBV7-3	-	TRBJ2-1	CASSLMGGASDEQFF	TGTGCCAGCAGCTTAATGGGGGGAGCCAGCGATGAGCAGTTCTTC
-	TRBV6-1	TRBD1	TRBJ2-7	CASSETDRVDNEQYF	TGTGCCAGCAGTGAGACGGACAGGGTGGACAATGAGCAGTACTTC
many	TRBV3-1	TRBD1	TRBJ2-7	CASSTGVYEQYF	TGTGCCAGCAGCACAGGGGTCTACGAGCAGTACTTC
many	TRBV6-1	-	TRBJ1-3	CASSREGVSGNTIYF	TGTGCCAGCAGCCGAGAAGGGGTCTCTGGAAACACCATATATTTT
once	TRBV6-1	TRBD1	TRBJ2-1	CASSKGTGGDEQFF	TGTGCCAGCAGTAAAGGGACAGGGGGCGATGAGCAGTTCTTC
-	TRBV18	TRBD1	TRBJ2-3	CASSPPRTGLRDTQYF	TGTGCCAGCTCACCACCAAGGACAGGTCTTAGAGATACGCAGTATTTT
few	TRBV29-1	TRBD1	TRBJ2-2	CSVVQGAPFAGELFF	TGCAGCGTCGTACAGGGGGCTCCCTTTGCCGGGGAGCTGTTTTTT
many	TRBV3-1	TRBD1	TRBJ1-5	CASSRDRVVQPQHF	TGTGCCAGCAGCCGGGACAGGGTTGTTCAGCCCCAGCATTTT
-	TRBV11-3	TRBD1	TRBJ2-5	CASSGLRGIQYF	TGTGCCAGCAGCGGCCTCAGGGGGATCCAGTACTTC
-	TRBV11-2	TRBD2	TRBJ2-1	CASSRTSGSFMQFF	TGTGCCAGCAGTCGGACTAGCGGGAGCTTTATGCAGTTCTTC
many	TRBV6-1	-	TRBJ2-5	CASSEGYRQETQYF	TGTGCCAGCAGTGAAGGGTACAGACAAGAGACCCAGTACTTC
-	TRBV19	-	TRBJ2-1	CASSFWLASYNEQFF	TGTGCCAGTAGTTTTTGGCTAGCGTCCTACAATGAGCAGTTCTTC
-	TRBV19	TRBD2	TRBJ2-2	CASSIWLAGAGELFF	TGTGCCAGTAGTATCTGGCTAGCGGGAGCCGGGGAGCTGTTTTTT
-	TRBV10-3	TRBD1	TRBJ2-5	CAIKGGTETQYF	TGTGCCATCAAAGGGGGCACAGAGACCCAGTACTTC
many	TRBV5-1	TRBD1	TRBJ1-1	CASSTGTAANTEAFF	TGCGCCAGCAGCACAGGGACAGCAGCAAACACTGAAGCTTTCTTT
few	TRBV6-1	-	TRBJ2-2	CASSESGELFF	TGTGCCAGCTCTGAGTCCGGGGAGCTGTTTTTT
-	TRBV24-1	TRBD1	TRBJ2-1	CATAAGQGHGNEQFF	TGTGCCACCGCCGCGGGACAGGGGCATGGCAATGAGCAGTTCTTC
many	TRBV9	TRBD2	TRBJ2-7	CARHRGTSGRLIHEQYF	TGTGCCAGGCATCGGGGGACTAGCGGGAGACTGATCCACGAGCAGTACTTC
-	TRBV19	TRBD1	TRBJ1-1	CASSPDRGGSEAFF	TGTGCCAGTAGTCCTGACAGGGGTGGTTCTGAAGCTTTCTTT
-	TRBV7-2	TRBD2	TRBJ2-7	CASGLSHGPTSVYEQYF	TGTGCCAGCGGCTTAAGTCACGGTCCGACTAGCGTCTACGAGCAGTACTTC
-	TRBV20-1	TRBD1	TRBJ2-1	CSARPTGYAYNEQFF	TGCAGTGCTCGACCGACAGGGTACGCCTACAATGAGCAGTTCTTC
-	TRBV19	-	TRBJ1-1	CATTSGTGRVDTEAFF	TGTGCCACCACCTCAGGAACTGGTCGGGTTGACACTGAAGCTTTCTTT
few	TRBV19	TRBD2	TRBJ2-2	CASRGLAGPTGELFF	TGTGCCAGTAGGGGACTAGCGGGACCCACCGGGGAGCTGTTTTTT
few	TRBV20-1	-	TRBJ2-4	CSARDGGVGKNIQYF	TGCAGTGCTAGAGATGGGGGAGTCGGCAAAAACATTCAGTACTTC
many	TRBV30	-	TRBJ2-1	CAWSVPGGNYNEQFF	TGTGCCTGGAGTGTCCCGGGCGGGAACTACAATGAGCAGTTCTTC
few	TRBV5-1	TRBD2	TRBJ2-3	CASSRGLAGVDTQYF	TGCGCCAGCAGCCGTGGACTAGCGGGAGTTGATACGCAGTATTTT
-	TRBV6-2/TRBV6-3	-	TRBJ2-1	CASRKGYSYNEQFF	TGTGCCAGCAGAAAGGGGTACTCCTACAATGAGCAGTTCTTC
few	TRBV6-1	-	TRBJ1-5	CASSEADGGRLSNQPQHF	TGTGCCAGCAGTGAAGCAGACGGGGGGCGCTTGAGCAATCAGCCCCAGCATTTT